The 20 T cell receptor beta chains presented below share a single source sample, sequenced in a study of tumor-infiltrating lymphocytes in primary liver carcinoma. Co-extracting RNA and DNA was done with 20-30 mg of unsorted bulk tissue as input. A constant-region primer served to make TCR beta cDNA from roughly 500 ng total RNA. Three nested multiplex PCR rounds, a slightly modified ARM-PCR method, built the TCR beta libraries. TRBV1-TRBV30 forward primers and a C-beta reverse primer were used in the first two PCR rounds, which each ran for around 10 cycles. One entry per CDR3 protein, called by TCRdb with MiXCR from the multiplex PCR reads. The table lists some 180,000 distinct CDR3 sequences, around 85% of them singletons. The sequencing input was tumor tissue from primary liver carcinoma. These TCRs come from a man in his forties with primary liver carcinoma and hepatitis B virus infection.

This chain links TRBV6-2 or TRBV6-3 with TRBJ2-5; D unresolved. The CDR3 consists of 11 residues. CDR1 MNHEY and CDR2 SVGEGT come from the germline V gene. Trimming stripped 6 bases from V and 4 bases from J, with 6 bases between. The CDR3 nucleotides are TGTGCCAGCAGATATATAGAGACCCAGTACTTC. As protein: CASRYIETQYF.

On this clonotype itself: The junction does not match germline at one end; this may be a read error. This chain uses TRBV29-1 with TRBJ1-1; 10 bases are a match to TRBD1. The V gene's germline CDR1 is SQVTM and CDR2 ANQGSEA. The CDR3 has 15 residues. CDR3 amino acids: CGVTGGLLLDTKAFF. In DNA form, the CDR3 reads TGCGGCGTGACAGGGGGCCTCCTCCTGGACACTAAAGCTTTCTTT.

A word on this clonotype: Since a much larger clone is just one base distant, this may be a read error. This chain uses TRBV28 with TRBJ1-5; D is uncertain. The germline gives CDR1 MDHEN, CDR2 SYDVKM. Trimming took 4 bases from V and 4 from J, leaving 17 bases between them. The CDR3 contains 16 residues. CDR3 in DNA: TGTGCCAGCAGTTATAGCCCCATTTTATCAAATCAGCCCCAGCATTTT. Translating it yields CASSYSPILSNQPQHF.

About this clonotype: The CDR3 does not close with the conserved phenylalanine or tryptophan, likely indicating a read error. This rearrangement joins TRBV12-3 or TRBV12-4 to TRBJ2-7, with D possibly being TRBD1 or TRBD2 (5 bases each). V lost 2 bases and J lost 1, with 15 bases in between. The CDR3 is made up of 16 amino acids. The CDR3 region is CASSLWGQGRSYEQYL. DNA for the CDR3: TGTGCCAGCAGTTTATGGGGCCAAGGGAGATCCTACGAGCAGTACCTC.

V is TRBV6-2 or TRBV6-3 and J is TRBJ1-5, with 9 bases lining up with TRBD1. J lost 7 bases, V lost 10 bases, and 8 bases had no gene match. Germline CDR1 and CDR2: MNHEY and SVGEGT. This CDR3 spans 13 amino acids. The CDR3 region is CANNDRGRQPQHF. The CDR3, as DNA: TGTGCCAACAATGACAGGGGGAGACAGCCCCAGCATTTT.

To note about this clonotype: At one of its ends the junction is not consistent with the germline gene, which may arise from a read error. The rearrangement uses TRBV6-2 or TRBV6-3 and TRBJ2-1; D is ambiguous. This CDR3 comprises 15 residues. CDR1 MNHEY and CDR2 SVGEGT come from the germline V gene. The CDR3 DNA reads TGTGCCAGCAGTCGATTCCCCGTGGGGATCGATGAGCAATTCTTC. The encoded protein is CASSRFPVGIDEQFF.

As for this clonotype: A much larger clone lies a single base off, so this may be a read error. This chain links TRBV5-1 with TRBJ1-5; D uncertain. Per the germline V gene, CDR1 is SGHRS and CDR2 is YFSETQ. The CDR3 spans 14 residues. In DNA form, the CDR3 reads TGCGTCAGCAGCTTGGAAGGCGGCAATCAGCCCCAGCATTTT. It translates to CVSSLEGGNQPQHF.

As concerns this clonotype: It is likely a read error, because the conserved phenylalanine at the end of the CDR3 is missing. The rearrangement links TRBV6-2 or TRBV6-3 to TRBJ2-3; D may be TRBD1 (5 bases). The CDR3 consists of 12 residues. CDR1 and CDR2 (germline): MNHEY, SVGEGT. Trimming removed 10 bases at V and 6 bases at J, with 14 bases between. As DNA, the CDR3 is TGTGCCAACAGGCCCTTTGCGGATACGCAGTATTCT. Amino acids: CANRPFADTQYS.

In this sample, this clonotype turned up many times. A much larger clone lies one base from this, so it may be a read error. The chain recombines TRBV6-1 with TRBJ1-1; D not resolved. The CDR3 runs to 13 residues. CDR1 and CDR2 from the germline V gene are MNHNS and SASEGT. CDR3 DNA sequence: TGTGCCAGCAGTGATGGTAGGAACACTGGAGCTTTCTTT. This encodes CASSDGRNTGAFF.

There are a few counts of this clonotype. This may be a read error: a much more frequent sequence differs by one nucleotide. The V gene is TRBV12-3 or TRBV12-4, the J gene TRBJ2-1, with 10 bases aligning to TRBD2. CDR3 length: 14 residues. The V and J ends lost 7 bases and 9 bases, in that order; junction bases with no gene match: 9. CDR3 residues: CASNSGTSAFEQFF. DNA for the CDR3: TGTGCCAGCAACTCCGGGACTAGCGCGTTTGAGCAGTTCTTC.

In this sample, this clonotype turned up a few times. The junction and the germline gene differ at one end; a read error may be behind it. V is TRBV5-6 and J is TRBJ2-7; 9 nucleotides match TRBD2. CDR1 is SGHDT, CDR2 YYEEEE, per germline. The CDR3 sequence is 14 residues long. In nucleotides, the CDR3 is TGTGCCAACAGCTTCCCGGGACTAGCATACGAGCAGCACTTC. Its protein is CANSFPGLAYEQHF.

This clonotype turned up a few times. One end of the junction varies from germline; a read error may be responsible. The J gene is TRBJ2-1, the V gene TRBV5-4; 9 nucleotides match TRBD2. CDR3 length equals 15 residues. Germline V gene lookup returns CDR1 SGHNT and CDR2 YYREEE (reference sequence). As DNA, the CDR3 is TGTGTCAGCAGCTTACTAGCGGGCTCCTACAATGAGCAATTCTTC. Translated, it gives CVSSLLAGSYNEQFF.

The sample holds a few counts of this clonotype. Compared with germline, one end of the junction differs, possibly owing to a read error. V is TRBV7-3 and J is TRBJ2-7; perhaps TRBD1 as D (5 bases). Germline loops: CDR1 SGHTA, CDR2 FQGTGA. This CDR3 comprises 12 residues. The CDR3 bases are TGTGCTAGCAGCTTCAGGGTCCAAGAGCAGTACTTC. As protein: CASSFRVQEQYF.

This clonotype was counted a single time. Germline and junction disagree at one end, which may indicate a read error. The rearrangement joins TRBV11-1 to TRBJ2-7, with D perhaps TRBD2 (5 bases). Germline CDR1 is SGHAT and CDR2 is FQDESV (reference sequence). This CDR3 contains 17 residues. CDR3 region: CANILGPAGESSYEKYF. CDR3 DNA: TGTGCCAACATCTTAGGGCCGGCGGGTGAAAGCTCCTACGAGAAGTACTTC.

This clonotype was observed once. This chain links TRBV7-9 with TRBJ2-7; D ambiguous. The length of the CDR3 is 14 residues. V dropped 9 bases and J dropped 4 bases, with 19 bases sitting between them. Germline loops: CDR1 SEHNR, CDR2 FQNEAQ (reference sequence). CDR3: CARSTTGLPYEQYF. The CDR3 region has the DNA TGTGCCAGAAGCACTACGGGCCTCCCATACGAGCAGTACTTC.

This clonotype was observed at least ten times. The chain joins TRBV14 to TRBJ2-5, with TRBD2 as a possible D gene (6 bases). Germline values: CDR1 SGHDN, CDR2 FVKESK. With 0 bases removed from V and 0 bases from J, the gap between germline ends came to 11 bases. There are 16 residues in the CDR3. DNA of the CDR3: TGTGCCAGCAGCCAAGACGGAGGGTGGGACCAAGAGACCCAGTACTTC. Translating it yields CASSQDGGWDQETQYF.

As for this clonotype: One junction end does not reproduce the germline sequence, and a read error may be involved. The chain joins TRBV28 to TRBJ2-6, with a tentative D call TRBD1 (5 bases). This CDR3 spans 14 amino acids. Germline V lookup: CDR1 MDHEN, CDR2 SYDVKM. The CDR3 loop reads CASSSYSGASVLTF. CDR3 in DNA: TGTGCCAGCAGTTCCTACTCTGGGGCCAGCGTCCTGACTTTC. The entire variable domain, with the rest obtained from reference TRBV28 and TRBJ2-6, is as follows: DVKVTQSSRYLVKRTGEKVFLECVQDMDHENMFWYRQDPGLGLRLIYFSYDVKMKEKGDIPEGYSVSREKKERFSLILESASTNQTSMYLCASSSYSGASVLTFGAGSRLTVL.

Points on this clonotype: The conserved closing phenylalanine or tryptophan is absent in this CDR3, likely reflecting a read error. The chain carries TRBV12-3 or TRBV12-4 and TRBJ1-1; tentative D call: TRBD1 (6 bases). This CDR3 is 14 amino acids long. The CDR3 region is CARSSADRNIEAFC. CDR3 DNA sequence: TGTGCCAGAAGTTCGGCAGACAGGAACATTGAAGCTTTCTGT.

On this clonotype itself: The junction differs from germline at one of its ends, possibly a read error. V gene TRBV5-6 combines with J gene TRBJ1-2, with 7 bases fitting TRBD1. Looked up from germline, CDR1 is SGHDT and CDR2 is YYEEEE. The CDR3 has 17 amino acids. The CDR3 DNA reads TGTGCCAGCAGCTTGGAACAGGGGATGCGCCGCCTCTATGGCTACATCTTC. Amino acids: CASSLEQGMRRLYGYIF.

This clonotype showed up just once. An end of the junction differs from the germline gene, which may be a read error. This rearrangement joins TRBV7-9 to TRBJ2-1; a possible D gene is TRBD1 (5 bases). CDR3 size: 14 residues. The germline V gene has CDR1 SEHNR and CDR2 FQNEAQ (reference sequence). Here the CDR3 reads CASNLRNTGDEQFF. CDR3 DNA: TGTGCCAGCAACTTAAGAAATACAGGCGATGAGCAATTCTTC. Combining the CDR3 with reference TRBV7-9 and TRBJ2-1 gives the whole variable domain DTGVSQNPRHKITKRGQNVTFRCDPISEHNRLYWYRQTLGQGPEFLTYFQNEAQLEKSRLLSDRFSAERPKGSFSTLEIQRTEQGDSAMYLCASNLRNTGDEQFFGPGTRLTVL.